This TCR beta chain stems from a study of spatial heterogeneity in lung cancer. Study-level information: Sequenced follow-up PBMC samples came a median of roughly two years after resection, where available.

Individually, TCR cDNA molecules were each labelled with a unique molecular identifier. TCRdb independently ran MiXCR on the 5' RACE reads; one entry per CDR3 protein. The data contain tens of thousands of distinct CDR3 sequences, roughly 21% of them seen just once; the ten biggest clones take up about a fifth. The time point was: blood at routine non-recurrence follow-up after resection. This clonotype showed up just a few times. CDR3 size: 16 residues. The germline CDR1 and CDR2 sequences are SGHTA and FQGNSA. The germline V and J ends were trimmed by 2 bases and 8 bases, with 20 bases remaining between them.

The V call is TRBV7-2, the J call TRBJ2-3, with a weak D call TRBD1 (6 bases). The receptor was derived from a male donor with early-stage non-small cell lung cancer. The sequencing here drew on PBMCs, taken at follow-up. The CDR3 here is CASSLQQGQTGPTQYF. DNA of the CDR3: TGTGCCAGCAGCTTACAGCAGGGTCAGACAGGTCCTACGCAGTATTTT.